The source of this T cell receptor (beta chain) is a study of cytomegalovirus exposure and HLA in healthy donors. Study-wide findings and caveats: What a later analysis showed was that several of the most significant clusters appeared linked to common viral pathogens.

As to this clone: The antigen remains unidentified. The same CDR3 also results from other DNA sequences found in this sample.

The PCR employed 60 Vbeta primers together with 13 Jbeta primers. Some clones are missing from TCRdb's copy, which holds only in-frame ones; the method was immunoSEQ multiplex PCR. The data hold over 150,000 clones, with about 77% observed a single time. CDR3 size: 12 residues. The V and J ends lost 1 base and 7 bases, in that order; junction bases with no gene match: 1. Germline V lookup: CDR1 SEHNR, CDR2 FQNEAQ (reference sequence). The specimen was PBMCs. The sequence derives from a young woman in good health and CMV-seronegative. The rearrangement uses TRBV7-9 and TRBJ2-7; TRBD2 agrees at 7 bases. The CDR3 bases are TGTGCCAGCAGCTTAGGGGGAGGGGAGCAGTACTTC. Residues: CASSLGGGEQYF.